The source of this T cell receptor beta chain is a study of blood T cell repertoires in COVID-19. Study context: For recovered donors of Cohort 3, there were two negative PCRs, clearance, or symptom resolution.

The V end was cut by 0 bases, the J end by 0 bases, with 11 bases between. Germline assignment: CDR1 SGHRS and CDR2 YFSETQ. The CDR3 has 16 residues. Sequencing was performed with immunoSEQ multiplex PCR; in TCRdb, only in-frame clones are kept and a portion is missing. The sample lists about 170,000 clones, roughly 85% seen once, with under 20% in the top ten. This chain joins TRBV5-1 and TRBJ2-3; no clear D gene. Specimen: PBMCs or T cells enriched from blood (not recorded which). The sequence was collected from a woman in her seventies in a cohort exposed to, infected with or recovered from COVID-19 (not recorded which). The CDR3 bases are TGCGCCAGCAGCTTGGGGGTCGAGGCTAGCACAGATACGCAGTATTTT. Translation gives CASSLGVEASTDTQYF.